These 10 T cell receptor beta chains were sequenced from one sample in a study of blood T cell repertoires in COVID-19. Here immunoSEQ multiplex PCR was the method, and the copy in TCRdb shows in-frame clones only, minus some. The sample yields 190,000 or so clones, 87% seen once. Sequenced input: PBMCs or T cells enriched from blood (not recorded which). Receptors originate from a woman younger than 45 who had recovered from COVID-19.

The genes are TRBV6-5 and TRBJ2-7, with D possibly matching TRBD2 (5 bases). Germline CDR1 is MNHEY and CDR2 is SVGAGI. The CDR3 is made up of 14 amino acids. V was shortened by 2 bases and J by 4 bases, with 12 bases between the two germline ends. The CDR3 bases are TGTGCCAGCAGTTACGGTCTAGCCACATACGAGCAGTACTTC. Encoded protein: CASSYGLATYEQYF.

The chain joins TRBV5-4 to TRBJ1-6; D gene uncertain. The CDR3 runs to 15 residues. CDR1 is SGHNT and CDR2 is YYREEE in the germline V gene (reference sequence). Trimming shortened V by 1 base and J by 6 bases, and 11 bases separated the two germline ends. As DNA, the CDR3 is TGTGCCAGCAGCTTGTACGGTTCTTTTAATTCACCCCTCCACTTT. It translates to CASSLYGSFNSPLHF.

This clone was counted only a few times. CDR3 nucleotide sequence: TGTGCCTGGAGTATCCTAGGGAGTGGAGGTGAAAAACTGTTTTTT. Translation gives CAWSILGSGGEKLFF. This rearrangement joins TRBV30 to TRBJ1-4; D uncertain. CDR3 length equals 15 residues. Germline V gene data show CDR1 as GTSNPN and CDR2 as SVGIG (reference sequence). V was trimmed by 2 bases and J by 7 bases, leaving 17 bases between them.

V usage is TRBV18 and J usage is TRBJ1-1; 7 positions agree with TRBD1. This CDR3 has 12 residues. The germline V gene encodes CDR1 KGHSH and CDR2 LQKENI. The ends lost 8 bases at V and 4 bases at J; junction bases unmatched: 4. The CDR3 bases are TGTGCCAGCCATGACAGGGTCACTGAAGCTTTCTTT. It codes for CASHDRVTEAFF.

The gene calls are TRBV20-1 and TRBJ1-2; TRBD1 matches at 9 bases. Trimming at V came to 3 bases and at J to 1 base, leaving 15 bases not matched to a gene. Germline V CDR1 and CDR2: DFQATT, SNEGSKA (reference sequence). The CDR3 has 18 residues. DNA of the CDR3: TGCAGTGCTAGTTGGACAGGGGAATCTCGTCACTATAACTATGGCTACACCTTC. It encodes CSASWTGESRHYNYGYTF.

The chain has TRBV6-5 and TRBJ1-5; D is possibly TRBD1 (6 bases). Germline V gives CDR1 MNHEY, CDR2 SVGAGI. This CDR3 is built from 15 residues. V lost 5 bases, J lost 5 bases, and 16 bases lay in between. CDR3 DNA sequence: TGTGCCAGCAGTCCGGGAAGACAGGCAGATCAGCCCCAGCATTTT. This sequence encodes CASSPGRQADQPQHF.

This clone is a singleton in its sample. V gene TRBV19 combines with J gene TRBJ1-2; no reliable D call. From germline, CDR1 is LNHDA and CDR2 SQIVND (reference sequence). With 5 bases removed from V and 4 bases from J, the gap between germline ends came to 8 bases. CDR3 length: 12 amino acids. In nucleotides, the CDR3 is TGTGCCAGTAGTTTGTCTTTCTATGGCTACACCTTC. Its translation is CASSLSFYGYTF.

V and J are TRBV7-9 and TRBJ1-2; D remains ambiguous. Looked up from germline, CDR1 is SEHNR and CDR2 is FQNEAQ (reference sequence). This CDR3 is 14 amino acids long. Trimming took 0 bases from V and 3 from J, leaving 8 bases between them. The CDR3 here is CASSLATTDYGYTF. CDR3 DNA: TGTGCCAGCAGCTTAGCGACAACTGACTATGGCTACACCTTC.

The V and J genes are TRBV29-1 and TRBJ2-3, with TRBD2 as a possible D gene (6 bases). This CDR3 is 14 amino acids long. V was cut by 6 bases and J by 1 base, with 14 bases left in between. Germline V gene data show CDR1 as SQVTM and CDR2 as ANQGSEA. CDR3 in DNA: TGCAGCGTGGAGGGTCCTAGCGGCACAGATACGCAGTATTTT. Its protein is CSVEGPSGTDTQYF.

The V gene is TRBV5-1, the J gene TRBJ2-7; TRBD2 is a possible D gene (5 bases). The CDR3 has 14 amino acids. Trimming shortened V by 1 base and J by 4 bases, and 12 bases separated the two germline ends. From germline, CDR1 is SGHRS and CDR2 YFSETQ. The chain's CDR3 is CASSLRGSGYEQYF. CDR3 nucleotide sequence: TGCGCCAGCAGCTTGAGAGGGAGCGGTTACGAGCAGTACTTC.